One sample yielded the 7 T cell receptor beta chains listed below, sequenced in a study of T cells in Graves' hyperthyroidism and ophthalmopathy. The source material, RNA transcripts, was used to amplify TCR beta CDR3 regions. When the TCR CDR3 underwent first-round RT-PCR, the HTBI primer set was used. TCRdb analysed the multiplex PCR reads with MiXCR anew, one entry per CDR3 protein. The sample lists more than 650,000 distinct CDR3 sequences, 14% seen once, with roughly 10% in the top ten. The sequencing sample was made of blood. All receptors come from a woman between 18 and 30 years old with Graves' hyperthyroidism.

This clonotype appeared a few times. One base away lies a much larger clone, so this may be a sequencing read error. The rearrangement joins TRBV27 to TRBJ2-7, with a tentative D call TRBD2 (5 bases). V gave up 3 bases and J gave up 5 bases, with 17 bases separating them. Germline V gives CDR1 MNHEY, CDR2 SMNVEV (reference sequence). This CDR3 has 15 residues. The CDR3 DNA follows: TGTGCCAGCAGTTTGTCAGGCCTGGGAGCGCACGAGCAGTACTTC. Amino acid sequence: CASSLSGLGAHEQYF.

This clonotype has at least ten counts. This CDR3 is CSARGPLGLNTEAFF. The CDR3 DNA reads as TGCAGTGCTCGGGGCCCTCTTGGGCTAAACACTGAAGCTTTCTTT. The chain employs TRBV20-1 and TRBJ1-1; D perhaps matches TRBD1 (5 bases). V was pared by 5 bases and J by 2 bases, with 18 bases between. Germline lookup yields CDR1 DFQATT and CDR2 SNEGSKA (reference sequence). There are 15 residues in the CDR3.

This clonotype was seen many times. The genes are TRBV3-1 and TRBJ2-7, with D possibly called TRBD1 or TRBD2 (5 bases each). The length of the CDR3 is 14 residues. Germline lookup yields CDR1 LGHDT and CDR2 YNNKEL (reference sequence). V lost 4 bases and J lost 3, with 13 bases in between. CDR3 protein: CASSLPGRNYEQYF. The CDR3 nucleotides read TGTGCCAGCAGCCTGCCGGGACGGAACTACGAGCAGTACTTC.

This clonotype was observed a few times. The chain is built from TRBV28 and TRBJ2-7, with 9 bases fitting TRBD2. CDR1 is MDHEN, CDR2 SYDVKM, per germline. This CDR3 is built from 15 residues. Germline trimming cut 6 bases from V and 3 bases from J; bases unmatched to any gene: 9. DNA of the CDR3: TGTGCCAGCAGCTCTAGCGGGACGGTGTACTACGAGCAGTACTTC. Translation gives CASSSSGTVYYEQYF.

This clonotype has a handful of counts. The V call is TRBV7-9, the J call TRBJ2-7; no definite D call. Between the trimmed V and J ends, which lost 3 bases and 2 bases, there was a span of 11 bases. Germline-derived CDR1 and CDR2 are SEHNR and FQNEAQ (reference sequence). The CDR3 runs to 14 residues. The CDR3 coding sequence is TGTGCCAGCAGCTTGGAAGCCACTCCCTACGAGCAGTACTTC. This encodes CASSLEATPYEQYF.

This clonotype showed up many times. This chain uses TRBV28 with TRBJ2-1, with 13 bases matching TRBD2. J was trimmed by 2 bases and V by 3 bases; bases with no gene match: 19. The CDR3 length is 22 residues. CDR1 is MDHEN, CDR2 SYDVKM, per germline. The CDR3 loop is CASSFISEPGGLAGATYNEQFF. The CDR3 nucleotides read TGTGCCAGCAGTTTTATTTCTGAGCCGGGCGGACTAGCGGGAGCTACCTACAATGAGCAGTTCTTC.

The chain has TRBV20-1 and TRBJ1-1; maybe TRBD1 (6 bases). The CDR3 spans 13 residues. The V end lost 5 bases, the J end lost 0 bases, and 10 bases lay between the germline ends. The germline CDR1 and CDR2 sequences are DFQATT and SNEGSKA (reference sequence). As DNA, the CDR3 is TGCAGTGCTTCAGGGGATATGAACACTGAAGCTTTCTTT. It is translated as CSASGDMNTEAFF.